The sequence of this TCR beta chain was determined in a study of Ad26.COV2.S vaccination and SARS-CoV-2 variants. Overall study: Doses of Ad26.COV2.S were injected into muscle once or twice, 56 days apart.

Treatment indicated: some 19 received Ad26.COV2.S at low or high dose, single or two shots; a few received placebo; per-sample allocation not given. Collection of the samples took place on day 63 after the first injection of vaccine or placebo. What was given as vaccine was an Ad26 vector encoding Wuhan-strain SARS-CoV-2 spike. Assay used: immunoSEQ multiplex PCR; TCRdb lists only in-frame clones, some missing. The table records around 320,000 clones, roughly 91% of them present only once. Germline-derived CDR1 and CDR2 are LNHDA and SQIVND (reference sequence). CDR3 size: 15 residues. The ends were cut back, 7 bases at V and 4 bases at J, with 17 bases in the middle.

This TCR derives from a person between 18 and 59 years old who received the Ad26.COV2.S COVID-19 vaccine or a placebo. V usage is TRBV19 and J usage is TRBJ2-4, with unresolved D. The material was peripheral blood, obtained in a trial of Ad26.COV2.S vaccine versus placebo. The CDR3 protein is CASTLKGTLKNIQYF. CDR3 nucleotides: TGTGCCAGTACCCTGAAGGGTACCCTAAAAAACATTCAGTACTTC.